This T cell receptor (beta chain) was found in a study of post-analysis software for immune sequencing data. Whole-study context: As for disease course, relapsing-remitting, secondary progressive and progressive-relapsing multiple sclerosis were all included. The study, taken as a whole, reports: Multiple sclerosis patients had significantly lower normalized Chao1 diversity than controls. About five TRBV segments were more frequent in patients than controls; TRBV5-6, TRBV5-1 and TRBV20-1 belonged to this group.

Germline trimming cut 3 bases from V and 7 bases from J; bases unmatched to any gene: 8. The CDR3 runs to 15 residues. Germline values: CDR1 MDHEN, CDR2 SYDVKM. Notes on this clonotype: Its matching antigen is unknown.

Unique-molecular-identifier-tagged TCR beta cDNA libraries were used. The source material, about 0.9 to 11 million T cells, gave rise to roughly 500,000 cDNA molecules. TCRdb ran MiXCR on the PCR reads and lists one entry per CDR3 protein. The data hold about 460,000 distinct CDR3 sequences, with under 55% observed a single time. The sequenced material came from blood. The source of this sequence is a girl under 18 with multiple sclerosis. V gene TRBV28 combines with J gene TRBJ2-7; TRBD2 matches at 11 bases. CDR3 DNA sequence: TGTGCCAGCAGTTTCCTACTAGCGGGAGACGGAGAGCAGTACTTC. Translating it yields CASSFLLAGDGEQYF.